This T cell receptor beta chain is from a study of T cells in Graves' hyperthyroidism and ophthalmopathy. The sample holds many counts of this clonotype. What was amplified from RNA transcripts were TCR beta CDR3 regions. Using the HTBI primer set, a first-round RT-PCR was run on the TCR CDR3. TCRdb processed the multiplex PCR reads anew with MiXCR; each CDR3 protein has one entry. The sample shows about 250,000 distinct CDR3 sequences, around 24% of them seen only once. Uncontrolled infection, other autoimmune disease, pregnancy or lactation excluded patients. The sample was blood. The TCR sequence derives from a woman between 40 and 55 years old with Graves' ophthalmopathy.

The CDR3 DNA sequence: TGTGCCAGCAGCCGGGACTTGCTAAGCTCTGGGGCCAACGTCCTGACTTTC. It specifies CASSRDLLSSGANVLTF. The chain carries TRBV4-2 and TRBJ2-6; a weak D match, TRBD2 (6 bases). This CDR3 has 17 amino acids. CDR1 and CDR2 from the germline V gene are LGHNA and YNFKEQ. The V gene lost 4 bases and the J gene lost 0 bases, with 13 bases spanning the gap.